These 12 T cell receptor beta chains were all obtained from the same sample, sequenced in a study of T cell repertoires in cytomegalovirus infection. Via MiXCR, TCRdb re-called the reads, giving one row per CDR3 protein. The sample comprises 250,000 to 300,000 distinct CDR3 sequences, roughly 13% of which are singletons, and around 8.7% rests with the top ten. The source material was PBMCs. Receptors were obtained from a human donor in good health (CMV status not recorded). Some clones in this sample may be carry-over from other donors' samples.

This clonotype was picked up many times. V and J are TRBV7-2 and TRBJ2-2; 7 positions match TRBD2. V lost 5 bases and J lost 7; bases outside the gene matches: 7. Germline V lookup: CDR1 SGHTA, CDR2 FQGNSA. The CDR3 loop spans 14 amino acids. The CDR3 spells CASSLSGMGGELFF. In DNA form, the CDR3 reads TGTGCCAGCAGCCTAAGCGGGATGGGCGGGGAGCTGTTTTTT.

This clonotype was seen only a few times. V is TRBV7-2 and J is TRBJ1-3; the D is unclear. Germline CDR1 and CDR2: SGHTA and FQGNSA. Trimming removed 1 base at V and 2 bases at J, with 6 bases between. The CDR3 covers 14 residues. The CDR3 bases are TGTGCCAGCAGCTTAGTCGGGGCTGGAAACACCATATATTTT. Its translation is CASSLVGAGNTIYF.

Regarding this clonotype: The junction shows a germline mismatch at one end, possibly a read error. The J gene is TRBJ2-7, the V gene TRBV10-3; unclear D gene. The CDR3 is 15 residues long. Per germline, CDR1 ENHRY and CDR2 SYGVKD. The CDR3 coding sequence is TGTACCATCAGCCCTTCGGACGGATACTCCTACGAGCAGTACTTC. Translation: CTISPSDGYSYEQYF.

In its sample, this clonotype was seen many times. The chain recombines TRBV6-6 with TRBJ2-7; 7 positions agree with TRBD1. The trim removed 5 bases at V and 6 bases at J, leaving 13 bases unmatched. Germline loops: CDR1 MNHNY, CDR2 SVGAGI (reference sequence). CDR3 length equals 15 residues. The CDR3 DNA sequence: TGTGCCAGCAGTGCGACCGGGACAGATCAGGGCGAGCAGTACTTC. Residues: CASSATGTDQGEQYF.

This clonotype has a handful of counts. The chain joins TRBV18 to TRBJ2-7, with no clear D. Germline lookup yields CDR1 KGHSH and CDR2 LQKENI. The CDR3 has 17 amino acids. V gave up 1 base and J gave up 0 bases, with 16 bases separating them. In DNA, the CDR3 is TGTGCCAGCTCACCACAAGCTCCCCACCTACCCTCCTACGAGCAGTACTTC. Translated: CASSPQAPHLPSYEQYF.

This chain connects TRBV6-2 or TRBV6-3 to TRBJ2-4, with 8 bases fitting TRBD2. The CDR3 covers 15 residues. Losses at the gene ends were 5 bases for V and 3 bases for J; bases not matched to a gene: 6. CDR1 is MNHEY, CDR2 SVGEGT, per germline. The CDR3 region is CASSDVGTSKNIQYF. In DNA, the CDR3 is TGTGCCAGCAGTGACGTGGGGACTAGCAAAAACATTCAGTACTTC.

The chain carries TRBV29-1 and TRBJ2-6; tentative D call: TRBD1 (5 bases). V was cut by 5 bases and J by 2 bases, with 10 bases left in between. CDR3 length: 14 residues. CDR1 and CDR2 from the germline V gene are SQVTM and ANQGSEA. The chain's CDR3 is CSVRQGTGANVLTF. In DNA, the CDR3 is TGCAGCGTTCGCCAGGGAACTGGGGCCAACGTCCTGACTTTC. Using reference TRBV29-1 and TRBJ2-6 for the parts outside the CDR3, the full variable domain is SAVISQKPSRDICQRGTSLTIQCQVDSQVTMMFWYRQQPGQSLTLIATANQGSEATYESGFVIDKFPISRPNLTFSTLTVSNMSPEDSSIYLCSVRQGTGANVLTFGAGSRLTVL.

The rearrangement links TRBV9 to TRBJ1-1; 11 nucleotides match TRBD1. The V segment lost 4 bases and the J segment 4 bases; nucleotides outside the gene matches: 9. This CDR3 comprises 16 residues. CDR1 SGDLS and CDR2 YYNGEE come from the germline V gene. The CDR3, as DNA: TGTGCCAGCAGCTCAAGACAGGGGACAGGGGGCACTGAAGCTTTCTTT. Its translation is CASSSRQGTGGTEAFF.

At least ten counts were recorded for this clonotype. The rearrangement uses TRBV7-8 and TRBJ2-2; either TRBD1 or TRBD2 may fit D (5 bases each). Trimming pared 5 bases from V and 0 bases from J, leaving 10 bases between. CDR3 size: 15 residues. Germline loops: CDR1 SGHVS, CDR2 FQNEAQ. The CDR3 is CASSGGNSNTGELFF. In DNA, the CDR3 is TGTGCCAGCAGCGGGGGAAACTCGAACACCGGGGAGCTGTTTTTT.

The V gene is TRBV11-2, the J gene TRBJ2-5; 10 positions agree with TRBD2. CDR1 and CDR2 (germline): SGHAT, FQNNGV. This CDR3 contains 15 residues. The V gene end was trimmed by 5 bases and the J gene end by 2 bases; junction bases not matched to a gene: 5. CDR3: CASSKLAGIQETQYF. The CDR3 coding sequence is TGTGCCAGCAGCAAACTAGCGGGGATACAAGAGACCCAGTACTTC.

As for this clonotype: The conserved closing phenylalanine or tryptophan is absent in this CDR3, likely reflecting a read error. The rearrangement uses TRBV7-6 and TRBJ1-1; D unresolved. This CDR3 spans 14 amino acids. V lost 2 bases and J lost 0, with 7 bases in between. Germline assignment: CDR1 SGHVS and CDR2 FNYEAQ. The CDR3 region has the DNA TGTGCCAGCAGCTTAACGGGCATGAACACTGAAGCTTTCTCT. This gives the protein CASSLTGMNTEAFS.

The chain employs TRBV5-5 and TRBJ2-2, with 7 bases matching TRBD2. This CDR3 is 15 amino acids long. With 2 bases clipped from V and 5 bases from J, the junction kept 6 bases outside the gene matches. Germline V CDR1 and CDR2: SGHKS, YYEKEE (reference sequence). CDR3 coding DNA: TGTGCCAGCAGCTTAGCGGGGCCGAGGACCGGGGAGCTGTTTTTT. Its protein is CASSLAGPRTGELFF.